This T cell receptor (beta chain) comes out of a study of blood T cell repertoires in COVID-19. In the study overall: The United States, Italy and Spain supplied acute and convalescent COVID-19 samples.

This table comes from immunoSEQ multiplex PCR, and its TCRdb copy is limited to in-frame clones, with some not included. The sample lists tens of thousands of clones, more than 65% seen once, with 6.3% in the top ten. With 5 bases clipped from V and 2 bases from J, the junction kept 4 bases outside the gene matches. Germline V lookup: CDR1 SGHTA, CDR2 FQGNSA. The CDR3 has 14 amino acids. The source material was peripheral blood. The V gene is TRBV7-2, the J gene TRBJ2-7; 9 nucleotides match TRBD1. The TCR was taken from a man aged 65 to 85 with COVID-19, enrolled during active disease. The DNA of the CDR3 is TGTGCCAGCAGCCAGAGACAGGGGGCCTACGAGCAGTACTTC. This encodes CASSQRQGAYEQYF.